The 26 T cell receptor beta chains below were found in one sample sequenced in a study of response to subunit inactivated influenza vaccine. Using its own MiXCR run on the RT-PCR reads, TCRdb lists one record per CDR3 protein. The repertoire consists of around 600,000 distinct CDR3 sequences, with approximately 10% occurring once and the leading ten covering 9.5% to 12%. These sequences were also reported in another study, on T cells expressing NK-cell markers. Per that paper: The TCR beta cDNA came from 5'RACE template switching with UMIs.

The sample here was PBMCs from blood, taken on the day of vaccination. The source of these receptors is a man in his fifties who received an inactivated influenza vaccine.

This clonotype occurred many times. The CDR3 is CASSLASGGSQETQYF. For the CDR3, the DNA is TGTGCCAGCAGCTTAGCAAGCGGGGGATCACAAGAGACCCAGTACTTC. The chain recombines TRBV7-9 with TRBJ2-5, with TRBD2 matching 8 bases. Germline V CDR1 and CDR2: SEHNR, FQNEAQ (reference sequence). The J segment lost 2 bases and the V segment lost 0 bases, leaving 5 bases of the junction unmatched. This CDR3 spans 16 amino acids.

The chain couples TRBV7-9 to TRBJ1-1; D is ambiguous. Trimming pared 2 bases from V and 7 bases from J, leaving 8 bases between. The length of the CDR3 is 12 residues. Germline V CDR1 and CDR2: SEHNR, FQNEAQ (reference sequence). The CDR3 nucleotides are TGTGCCAGCAGCTTAATAGGGAATGAAGCTTTCTTT. This codes for CASSLIGNEAFF.

The chain has TRBV12-3 or TRBV12-4 and TRBJ1-1; no reliable D call. The CDR3 runs to 13 residues. V was pared by 4 bases and J by 6 bases, with 12 bases between. Written as DNA, the CDR3 is TGTGCCAGCAGTTACGGGTCCATACCTGAAGCTTTCTTT. It is translated as CASSYGSIPEAFF.

Ten or more counts support this clonotype. V is TRBV4-2 and J is TRBJ2-2; weak D call: TRBD2 (6 bases). The V and J ends lost 1 base and 4 bases respectively, with 19 bases between them. CDR1 LGHNA and CDR2 YNFKEQ come from the germline V gene. This CDR3 contains 18 residues. The CDR3 DNA reads TGTGCCAGCAGCCAAGTAGGAGTCGGGACTCGGGGCACCGGGGAGCTGTTTTTT. This encodes CASSQVGVGTRGTGELFF.

The table lists this clonotype with a few counts. This chain uses TRBV6-1 with TRBJ1-2; no clear D gene. The CDR3 is made up of 15 amino acids. V lost 6 bases and J lost 0, with 14 bases in between. Germline-derived CDR1 and CDR2 are MNHNS and SASEGT. The CDR3 spells CASRPKPMSNYGYTF. The CDR3 coding sequence is TGTGCCAGCAGACCCAAACCTATGTCTAACTATGGCTACACCTTC.

This clonotype was detected only a few times. The rearrangement uses TRBV28 and TRBJ2-7; 8 bases match TRBD1. Losses at the gene ends were 3 bases for V and 4 bases for J; bases not matched to a gene: 11. Germline V gene lookup returns CDR1 MDHEN and CDR2 SYDVKM. There are 16 residues in the CDR3. In DNA form, the CDR3 reads TGTGCCAGCAGTTTCCCCCTCACAGGGGGTGGGTACGAGCAGTACTTC. Translated: CASSFPLTGGGYEQYF.

J is TRBJ1-2 and V is TRBV29-1; D uncertain. V was cut by 5 bases and J by 2 bases, with 6 bases left in between. Per germline, CDR1 SQVTM and CDR2 ANQGSEA. The CDR3 contains 11 residues. The CDR3 DNA is TGCAGCGTTCGGGGAAACTATGGCTACACCTTC. This sequence encodes CSVRGNYGYTF.

This sequence joins TRBV9 and TRBJ2-7, with D possibly matching TRBD2 (5 bases). V was shortened by 0 bases and J by 0 bases, with 10 bases between the two germline ends. The germline gives CDR1 SGDLS, CDR2 YYNGEE. The CDR3 is made up of 15 amino acids. CDR3 coding DNA: TGTGCCAGCAGCGTAGGTAGCGACACCTCCTACGAGCAGTACTTC. Translation: CASSVGSDTSYEQYF. Together with reference TRBV9 and TRBJ2-7, the CDR3 gives the full variable domain: DSGVTQTPKHLITATGQRVTLRCSPRSGDLSVYWYQQSLDQGLQFLIQYYNGEERAKGNILERFSAQQFPDLHSELNLSSLELGDSALYFCASSVGSDTSYEQYFGPGTRLTVT.

This clonotype was recorded a few times. The CDR3 DNA reads as TGTGCCAGCAGGCCTCCTTGGGCGGGAGAAGGTTACAATGAGCAGTTCTTC. Protein: CASRPPWAGEGYNEQFF. The chain joins TRBV7-2 to TRBJ2-1; the match to TRBD2 covers 7 bases. There are 17 residues in the CDR3. Trimming took 6 bases from V and 4 from J; bases not matched to a gene: 15. Per germline, CDR1 SGHTA and CDR2 FQGNSA.

This clonotype was observed many times. This chain links TRBV20-1 with TRBJ2-7; D gene uncertain. V was clipped by 4 bases and J by 5 bases, with 18 bases between them. The V gene's germline CDR1 is DFQATT and CDR2 SNEGSKA (reference sequence). The CDR3 is made up of 14 amino acids. The CDR3 loop reads CSAKSRPADHEQYF. The CDR3 coding sequence is TGCAGTGCTAAGAGCAGGCCAGCCGACCACGAGCAGTACTTC.

The chain joins TRBV7-6 to TRBJ2-7; 9 nucleotides align to TRBD1. Germline trimming cut 5 bases from V and 6 bases from J; bases unmatched to any gene: 11. Germline loops: CDR1 SGHVS, CDR2 FNYEAQ. The CDR3 extends over 15 amino acids. The CDR3 DNA follows: TGTGCCAGCAGCAACTGGGACAGGGTCGGGTCCGAGCAGTACTTC. The encoded protein is CASSNWDRVGSEQYF.

This rearrangement joins TRBV12-3 or TRBV12-4 to TRBJ2-5; a possible D gene is TRBD2 (8 bases). Trimming pared 4 bases from V and 2 bases from J, leaving 17 bases between. The CDR3 has 16 residues. The CDR3 DNA follows: TGTGCCAGCAGTTCGGGGGGGACAGCATTTCAAGAGACCCAGTACTTC. It codes for CASSSGGTAFQETQYF.

V usage is TRBV7-9 and J usage is TRBJ2-5; TRBD1 matches at 9 bases. V trimming: 0 bases; J trimming: 6 bases; junction bases outside the gene matches: 2. The germline V gene has CDR1 SEHNR and CDR2 FQNEAQ (reference sequence). This CDR3 has 14 residues. CDR3 DNA sequence: TGTGCCAGCAGCTTAGCGGACAGGGGAAAGACCCAGTACTTC. Translation gives CASSLADRGKTQYF.

This sequence joins TRBV5-4 and TRBJ2-2, with TRBD1 identical over 8 bases. The CDR3 runs 17 residues. The V and J ends lost 4 bases and 0 bases, in that order; junction bases with no gene match: 8. Looked up from germline, CDR1 is SGHNT and CDR2 is YYREEE (reference sequence). CDR3 nucleotide sequence: TGTGCCAGCAGCCCTGGACAGGGCCCAGCGAACACCGGGGAGCTGTTTTTT. It translates to CASSPGQGPANTGELFF.

The table lists this clonotype with a few counts. The V gene is TRBV28, the J gene TRBJ1-5, with 9 bases matching TRBD1. V was pared by 5 bases and J by 6 bases, with 5 bases of the junction left unmatched. Germline assignment: CDR1 MDHEN and CDR2 SYDVKM. CDR3 length: 14 amino acids. CDR3 sequence: CASSIQGAGQPQHF. For the CDR3, the DNA is TGTGCCAGCAGTATACAGGGGGCCGGTCAGCCCCAGCATTTT.

V gene TRBV28 combines with J gene TRBJ1-2, with no clear D. Germline CDR1 MDHEN, CDR2 SYDVKM. Trimming left V 6 bases short and J 5 bases short, with 7 bases between. The CDR3 loop spans 11 amino acids. The CDR3 DNA is TGTGCCAGCAGCACCTTTTATGGCTACACCTTC. Amino acid sequence: CASSTFYGYTF.

This clonotype was picked up a small number of times. Compared with germline, one end of the junction differs, possibly owing to a read error. V usage is TRBV14 and J usage is TRBJ2-2, with no clear D. CDR3 length: 13 residues. Germline CDR1 is SGHDN and CDR2 is FVKESK. The CDR3 DNA reads TGTGCCGGCAGCTATCTAAACACCGGGGAGCTGTTTTTT. This sequence encodes CAGSYLNTGELFF.

This clonotype was detected ten times or more. This chain joins TRBV12-3 or TRBV12-4 and TRBJ2-3; the D is unclear. The V end lost 6 bases, the J end lost 6 bases, and 13 bases lay between the germline ends. The CDR3 length is 13 residues. CDR3 in amino acids: CASSQYLSDTQYF. The CDR3, as DNA: TGTGCCAGCAGCCAATACTTGTCCGATACGCAGTATTTT.

In its sample, this clonotype was seen many times. The V call is TRBV5-1, the J call TRBJ1-2; possible D gene TRBD1, 6 bases. The germline gives CDR1 SGHRS, CDR2 YFSETQ. CDR3 size: 14 residues. The V end lost 1 base, the J end lost 3 bases, and 10 bases lay between the germline ends. CDR3 loop: CASSLSGGDYGYTF. CDR3 nucleotides: TGCGCCAGCAGCTTGTCCGGGGGCGACTATGGCTACACCTTC.

This clonotype showed up many times. V is TRBV7-2 and J is TRBJ2-4; no definite D call. With 1 base removed from V and 7 bases from J, the gap between germline ends came to 14 bases. Germline assignment: CDR1 SGHTA and CDR2 FQGNSA. The length of the CDR3 is 15 residues. CDR3 sequence (DNA): TGTGCCAGCAGCTTAGTTGGTGCTGCCGCTAACATTCAGTACTTC. Amino acid sequence: CASSLVGAAANIQYF.

The chain carries TRBV20-1 and TRBJ2-1, with D possibly called TRBD1 or TRBD2 (5 bases each). Per the germline V gene, CDR1 is DFQATT and CDR2 is SNEGSKA (reference sequence). The CDR3 is 13 residues long. Trimming shortened V by 8 bases and J by 10 bases, and 21 bases separated the two germline ends. CDR3 in amino acids: CSTILGWGTEQFF. The DNA for the CDR3 is TGCAGTACTATTCTTGGTTGGGGGACCGAGCAGTTCTTC.

V and J are TRBV28 and TRBJ2-5, with 12 bases aligning to TRBD2. Germline assignment: CDR1 MDHEN and CDR2 SYDVKM. The CDR3 is 15 residues long. Trimming took 4 bases from V and 4 from J; bases not matched to a gene: 4. The CDR3 loop is CASSSSGLAGETQYF. Written as DNA, the CDR3 is TGTGCCAGCAGTTCATCGGGACTAGCGGGAGAGACCCAGTACTTC.

The rearrangement joins TRBV20-1 to TRBJ2-7; D uncertain. CDR3 length: 15 residues. The V gene lost 4 bases and the J gene lost 0 bases, with 16 bases spanning the gap. CDR1 and CDR2 from the germline V gene are DFQATT and SNEGSKA (reference sequence). The chain's CDR3 is CSANPDVVSSYEQYF. The CDR3, as DNA: TGCAGTGCTAACCCGGACGTTGTGAGCTCCTACGAGCAGTACTTC.

V and J are TRBV28 and TRBJ2-1, with TRBD2 matching over 8 bases. The CDR3 is 16 residues long. The V and J ends lost 3 bases and 4 bases, in that order; junction bases with no gene match: 8. Germline CDR1 MDHEN, CDR2 SYDVKM. The CDR3 loop reads CASSLLTSGRYNEQFF. The CDR3 DNA follows: TGTGCCAGCAGTTTGCTCACTAGCGGACGTTACAATGAGCAGTTCTTC.

This clonotype was picked up a small number of times. V usage is TRBV6-2 or TRBV6-3 and J usage is TRBJ1-5; 7 nucleotides align to TRBD1. The V gene end was trimmed by 7 bases and the J gene end by 2 bases; junction bases not matched to a gene: 14. The CDR3 extends over 17 amino acids. Germline CDR1 MNHEY, CDR2 SVGEGT. CDR3 coding DNA: TGTGCCAGCAATGACAGGGTAACGTTGATGGGCAATCAGCCCCAGCATTTT. It encodes CASNDRVTLMGNQPQHF.

The chain uses TRBV28 and TRBJ1-2; 9 bases agree with TRBD1. V lost 5 bases to trimming and J lost 2 bases; unmatched junction nucleotides: 6. Per germline, CDR1 MDHEN and CDR2 SYDVKM. CDR3 length equals 15 residues. In DNA form, the CDR3 reads TGTGCCAGCAGTATGCCGACAGGGGGGAACTATGGCTACACCTTC. This sequence encodes CASSMPTGGNYGYTF.